This T cell receptor (beta chain) was identified during a study of post-analysis software for immune sequencing data. On this clonotype itself: The target antigen is unknown.

Overall study results and limits: F measure showed strong co-clustering of same-batch samples. Comparison of patients with controls showed about 5 TRBV segments more frequent in patients, TRBV5-6, TRBV5-1 and TRBV20-1 among them.

CDR3 length equals 15 residues. CDR1 MNHEY and CDR2 SMNVEV come from the germline V gene (reference sequence). Unique molecular identifiers were built into the TCR beta cDNA libraries. It was from roughly 1.1 to 9.2 million T cells that some 500,000 cDNA molecules came. TCRdb reanalysed the PCR reads using MiXCR and keeps one entry per CDR3 protein. The profile covers a few hundred thousand distinct CDR3 sequences, with roughly 34% appearing a single time and roughly 6% taken by the ten largest. Source material: blood. This TCR came from a girl aged 2 to 17 with multiple sclerosis. The chain employs TRBV27 and TRBJ2-4, with a weak D call TRBD1 (6 bases). The J call is in doubt because the DNA end fits TRBJ2-5 better. CDR3 in amino acids: CASSPLLGGVETQYF. CDR3 coding DNA: TGTGCCAGCAGTCCCCTGCTAGGGGGTGTGGAGACCCAGTACTTC.